This T cell receptor beta chain derives from a study of T cell repertoires in cytomegalovirus infection. Study background: Public TCR beta signatures provided an indication of both CMV infection and a matching HLA type.

With 7 bases removed from V and 4 bases from J, the gap between germline ends came to 16 bases. CDR1 is LNHDA, CDR2 SQIVND, per germline (reference sequence). The CDR3 is made up of 14 amino acids. The study's findings and limits: CMV-specific HLA-C-restricted TCR beta clonotypes dominated the ex vivo response. The study identified carriers of CMV plus the relevant HLA from cumulative public TCR beta family frequency.

This clonotype was detected ten times or more. Its target is unknown. TCRdb re-derived calls from the reads in MiXCR, one entry per CDR3 protein. Here the sample spans approximately 250,000 distinct CDR3 sequences, roughly 9% being singletons. The sample taken for sequencing was PBMCs. The chain uses TRBV19 and TRBJ1-1; possible D gene TRBD1, 5 bases. The receptor's source is a human donor in good health (CMV status not recorded). Some clones in this sample may be carry-over from other donors' samples. DNA for the CDR3: TGTGCCAGTATCTGGGACGGTCGGGGCACTGAAGCTTTCTTT. Translated, it gives CASIWDGRGTEAFF.